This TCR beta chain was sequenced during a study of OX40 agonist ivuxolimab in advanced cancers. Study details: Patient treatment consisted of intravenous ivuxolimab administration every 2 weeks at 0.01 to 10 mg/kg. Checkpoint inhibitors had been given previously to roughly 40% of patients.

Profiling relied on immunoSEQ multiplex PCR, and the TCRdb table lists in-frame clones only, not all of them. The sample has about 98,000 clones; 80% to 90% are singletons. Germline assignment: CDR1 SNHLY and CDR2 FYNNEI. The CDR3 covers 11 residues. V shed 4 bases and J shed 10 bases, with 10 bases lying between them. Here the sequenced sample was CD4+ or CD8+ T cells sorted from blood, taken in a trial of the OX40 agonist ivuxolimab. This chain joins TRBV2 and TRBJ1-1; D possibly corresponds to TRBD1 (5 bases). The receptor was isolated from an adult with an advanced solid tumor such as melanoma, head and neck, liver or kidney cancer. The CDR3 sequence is CASSVTGGAFF. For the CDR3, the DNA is TGTGCCAGCAGTGTAACCGGGGGAGCTTTCTTT.